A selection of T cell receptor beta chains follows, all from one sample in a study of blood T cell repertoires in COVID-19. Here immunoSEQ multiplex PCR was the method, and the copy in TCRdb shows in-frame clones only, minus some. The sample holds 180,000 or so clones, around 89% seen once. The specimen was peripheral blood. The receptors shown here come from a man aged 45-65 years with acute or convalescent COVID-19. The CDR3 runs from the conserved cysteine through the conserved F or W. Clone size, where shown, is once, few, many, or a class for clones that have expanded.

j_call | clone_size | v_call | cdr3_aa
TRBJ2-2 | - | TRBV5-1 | CASSLDLTEYFTGELFF
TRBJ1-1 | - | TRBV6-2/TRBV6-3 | CASSYFRTGDTEAFF
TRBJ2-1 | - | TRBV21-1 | CASSVGLAVTRSSYNEQFF
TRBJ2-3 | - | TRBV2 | CASTRQGAGTDTQYF
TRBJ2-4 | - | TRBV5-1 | CASSSGQGWNIQYF
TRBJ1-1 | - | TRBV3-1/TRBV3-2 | CASSQGTGRTEAFF
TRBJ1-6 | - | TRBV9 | CASSTRDRGPYNSPLHF
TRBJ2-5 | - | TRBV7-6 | CASSPQVGGYQETQYF
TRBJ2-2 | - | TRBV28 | CASSQTSGRANTGELFF
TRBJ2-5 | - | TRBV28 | CASSSQSYLVQGVFQETQYF
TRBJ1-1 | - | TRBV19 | CASSIDEGNTEAFF
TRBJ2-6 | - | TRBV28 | CASSLIGAGANVLTF
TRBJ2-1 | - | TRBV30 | CAWKPGGNEQFF
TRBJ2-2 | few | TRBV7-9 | CASSLKGLNTGELFF
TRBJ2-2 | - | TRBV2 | CASIRVTGVSGELFF
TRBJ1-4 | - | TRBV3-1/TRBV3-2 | CASSAFGLDEKLFF
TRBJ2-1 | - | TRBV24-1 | CATSDPVVTSEYNEQFF
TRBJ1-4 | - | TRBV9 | CASSVEPGGKEKLFF
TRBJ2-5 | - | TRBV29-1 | CSVGARDTYQETQYF
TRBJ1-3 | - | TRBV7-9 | CASSLEAGNTIYF
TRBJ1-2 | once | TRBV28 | CASKQGAALLANYGYTF
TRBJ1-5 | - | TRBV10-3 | CAISVQRSNQPQHF
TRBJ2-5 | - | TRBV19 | CASSTLRGQETQYF
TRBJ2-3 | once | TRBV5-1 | CASSLDTNTDTQYF
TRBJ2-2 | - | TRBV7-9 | CASSPGRGAHTGELFF
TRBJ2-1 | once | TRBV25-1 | CASSVGLAEKPHNEQFF
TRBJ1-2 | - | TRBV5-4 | CASSLQLTGVGYTF
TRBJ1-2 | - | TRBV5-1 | CASSLEAGAYGYTF
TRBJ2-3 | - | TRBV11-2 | CASSLVRGFSDTQYF
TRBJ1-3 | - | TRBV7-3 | CASSSIPSDTTAIYF
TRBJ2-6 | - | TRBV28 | CASSASGILTSGANVLTF
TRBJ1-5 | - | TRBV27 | CASSRQVNQPQHF
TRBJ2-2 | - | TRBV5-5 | CASTREVNTGELFF
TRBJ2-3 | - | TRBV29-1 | CSAINWDRGKGDTQYF
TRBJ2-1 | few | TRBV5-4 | CASSRSPLASPTTYNEQFF